These T cell receptor beta chains were read from a single sample in a study of early T cells in non-severe SARS-CoV-2 infection. TCRdb independently ran MiXCR on the 5' RACE reads; one entry per CDR3 protein. Among tens of thousands of distinct CDR3 sequences listed, less than 6.5% were seen once. This specimen was whole blood, taken at baseline. Every receptor here comes from an adult who was a healthcare worker with PCR-confirmed SARS-CoV-2 infection or an uninfected control (not recorded which). The CDR3 runs from the conserved cysteine through the conserved F or W. A D gene is named only where the DNA matches it firmly. Not every row has a clone size; where given, it reads once, few, many or a size class.

TRBD1,TRBJ2-3,many,TRBV3-1,TGTGCCAGCAGCCGGACAGGGGGAACAGATACGCAGTATTTT,CASSRTGGTDTQYF
.,TRBJ2-7,.,TRBV6-5,TGTGCCAGCAGCCGGGGGGCCCGAGGGCAAAACGAGCAGTACTTC,CASSRGARGQNEQYF
.,TRBJ1-1,many,TRBV12-3/TRBV12-4,TGTGCCAGCATCCCAAACCCGGGTTGGACTGAAGCTTTCTTT,CASIPNPGWTEAFF
TRBD2,TRBJ2-1,many,TRBV7-3,TGTGCCAGCAGCACCTCCAGCGGGATCTACAATGAGCAGTTCTTC,CASSTSSGIYNEQFF
.,TRBJ2-6,medium-sized,TRBV4-2,TGTGCCAGCAGCCAAGATGACAACTCTGGGGCCAACGTCCTGACTTTC,CASSQDDNSGANVLTF
.,TRBJ1-1,many,TRBV3-1,TGTGCCAGCAGCCAAGTGAAGCTTCGGTCCAGGGCCGTTCACACTGAAGCTTTCTTT,CASSQVKLRSRAVHTEAFF
TRBD1,TRBJ2-1,many,TRBV6-4,TGTGCCAGCAGCGGGGGACAGGGGGCAGGGGAGCAGTTCTTC,CASSGGQGAGEQFF
.,TRBJ2-5,.,TRBV25-1,TGTGCCAGCAGCGGAAGTCGGGAGACCCAGTACTTC,CASSGSRETQYF
.,TRBJ1-1,.,TRBV30,TGTGCCTGGAGAGGCAGGGGAGGCTTGAACACTGAAGCTTTCTTT,CAWRGRGGLNTEAFF
TRBD2,TRBJ2-7,many,TRBV10-2,TGCGCCAGCAGTGAGTCAGTGGCGGGAGCAAATTCCTACGAGCAGTACTTC,CASSESVAGANSYEQYF
.,TRBJ2-7,many,TRBV28,TGTGCCAGCACCAGGGGGGACTACGAGCAGTACTTC,CASTRGDYEQYF
.,TRBJ2-3,many,TRBV7-6,TGTGCCAGCAGCCAGATGGTAGAAACAGATACGCAGTATTTT,CASSQMVETDTQYF
TRBD1,TRBJ2-7,many,TRBV11-2,TGTGCCAGCAGCCGCCCCTCAGGGGGCAGGTACGAGCAGTACTTC,CASSRPSGGRYEQYF
.,TRBJ2-7,many,TRBV2,TGTGCCAGCAGTGGCATACGGTTCGAGGGCGAGCAGTACTTC,CASSGIRFEGEQYF
.,TRBJ1-1,few,TRBV28,TGTGCCAGCTTCAGGGGCTCTGAAGCTTTCTTT,CASFRGSEAFF
.,TRBJ1-2,many,TRBV5-1,TGCGCCAGCCTCCAGCACGGAATGGTTACCTATGGCTACACCTTC,CASLQHGMVTYGYTF
.,TRBJ2-7,.,TRBV6-5,TGTGCCAGCAGTTACTCGTCGGTGACTGGCTCCTACGAGCAGTACTTC,CASSYSSVTGSYEQYF
TRBD1,TRBJ2-7,.,TRBV7-6,TGTGCCAGCAGCTTAAAACCGGGACAGGGAACCTACGAGCAGTACTTC,CASSLKPGQGTYEQYF
TRBD1,TRBJ1-1,.,TRBV13,TGTGCCAGCAGCCAAATTACAGGGGTGACTGAAGCTTTCTTT,CASSQITGVTEAFF
TRBD2,TRBJ2-3,many,TRBV10-3,TGTGCCATCAGTGAGTCAGCCCGACTAGCGGGAGGAGGCCCAGATACGCAGTATTTT,CAISESARLAGGGPDTQYF
TRBD1,TRBJ1-1,.,TRBV30,TGTGCCTGGAGTCCCACCGGGCAGGGGGCCATGGGGGACACTGAAGCTTTCTTT,CAWSPTGQGAMGDTEAFF
.,TRBJ2-1,many,TRBV13,TGTGCCAGCAGCCTCCAACTAGAGGGCTACAATGAGCAGTTCTTC,CASSLQLEGYNEQFF
TRBD2,TRBJ2-7,few,TRBV12-3/TRBV12-4,TGTGCCAGCAGTTTAGGACTAGCGGGAGCTTTAGAGCAGTACTTC,CASSLGLAGALEQYF
.,TRBJ2-1,many,TRBV28,TGTGCCAGCAGGGAGGGGTCAAGCTCCTACAATGAGCAGTTCTTC,CASREGSSSYNEQFF
.,TRBJ2-7,many,TRBV7-9,TGTGCCAGCAGCTTGGGACAATCGGGACGCCTGGAGCAGTACTTC,CASSLGQSGRLEQYF
TRBD2,TRBJ2-3,.,TRBV7-9,TGTGCCAGCAGCTCCAGCGGGACGAGGAGAGATACGCAGTATTTT,CASSSSGTRRDTQYF